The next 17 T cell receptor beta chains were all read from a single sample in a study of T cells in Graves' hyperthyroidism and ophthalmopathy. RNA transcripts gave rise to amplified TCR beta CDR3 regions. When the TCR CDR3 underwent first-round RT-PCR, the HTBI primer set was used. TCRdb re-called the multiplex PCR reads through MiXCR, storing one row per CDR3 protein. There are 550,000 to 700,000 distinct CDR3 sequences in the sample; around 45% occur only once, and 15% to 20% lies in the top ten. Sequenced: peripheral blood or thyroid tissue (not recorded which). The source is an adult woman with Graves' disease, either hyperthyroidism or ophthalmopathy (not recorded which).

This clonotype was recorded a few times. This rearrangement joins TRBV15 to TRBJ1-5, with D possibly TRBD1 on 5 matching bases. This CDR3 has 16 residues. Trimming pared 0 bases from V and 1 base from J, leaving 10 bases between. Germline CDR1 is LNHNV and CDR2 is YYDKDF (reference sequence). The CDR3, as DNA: TGTGCCACCAGCAGAGATCAGGGAAGGAGCAATCAGCCCCAGCATTTT. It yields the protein CATSRDQGRSNQPQHF.

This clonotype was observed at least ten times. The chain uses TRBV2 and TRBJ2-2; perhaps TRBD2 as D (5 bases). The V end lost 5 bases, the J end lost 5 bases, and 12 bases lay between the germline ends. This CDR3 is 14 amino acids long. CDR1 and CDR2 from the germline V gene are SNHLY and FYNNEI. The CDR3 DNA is TGTGCCAGCAGTACAATACTAGGTACCGGGGAGCTGTTTTTT. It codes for CASSTILGTGELFF.

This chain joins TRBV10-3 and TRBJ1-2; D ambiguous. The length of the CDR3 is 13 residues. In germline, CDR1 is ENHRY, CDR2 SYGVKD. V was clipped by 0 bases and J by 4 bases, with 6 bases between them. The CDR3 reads CAISESPVYGYTF. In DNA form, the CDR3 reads TGTGCCATCAGTGAGTCACCGGTCTATGGCTACACCTTC.

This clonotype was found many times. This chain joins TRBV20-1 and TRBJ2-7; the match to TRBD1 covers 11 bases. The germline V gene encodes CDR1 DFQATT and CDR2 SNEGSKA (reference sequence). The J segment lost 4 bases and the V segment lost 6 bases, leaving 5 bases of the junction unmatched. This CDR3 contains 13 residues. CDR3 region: CSARTGGKYEQYF. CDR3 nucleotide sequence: TGCAGTGCCAGGACAGGGGGCAAGTACGAGCAGTACTTC.

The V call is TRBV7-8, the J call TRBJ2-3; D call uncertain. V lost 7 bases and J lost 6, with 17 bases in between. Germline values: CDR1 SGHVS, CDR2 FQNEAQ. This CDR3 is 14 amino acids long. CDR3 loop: CASKSFVDRDTQYF. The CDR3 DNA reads TGTGCCAGCAAAAGTTTCGTGGACCGGGATACGCAGTATTTT.

CDR3 loop: CASTREAERQQPQHF. CDR3 DNA: TGTGCCAGCACACGTGAAGCGGAGCGCCAGCAGCCCCAGCATTTT. The chain has TRBV2 and TRBJ1-5; D not certain. The germline V gene has CDR1 SNHLY and CDR2 FYNNEI. V was cut by 7 bases and J by 7 bases, with 20 bases left in between. The CDR3 extends over 15 amino acids.

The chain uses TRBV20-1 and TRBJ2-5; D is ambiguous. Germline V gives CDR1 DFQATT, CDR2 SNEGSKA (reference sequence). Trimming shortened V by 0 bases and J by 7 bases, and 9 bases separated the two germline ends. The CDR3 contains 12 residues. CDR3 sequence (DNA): TGCAGTGCTAGAGAACTATCGGGGACCCAGTACTTC. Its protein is CSARELSGTQYF.

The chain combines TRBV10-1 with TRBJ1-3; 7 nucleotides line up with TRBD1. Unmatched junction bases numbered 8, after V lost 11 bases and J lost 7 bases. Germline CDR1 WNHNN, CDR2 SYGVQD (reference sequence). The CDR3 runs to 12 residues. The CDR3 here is CALGTDTNTIYF. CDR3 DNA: TGCGCCCTCGGGACAGACACGAACACCATATATTTT.

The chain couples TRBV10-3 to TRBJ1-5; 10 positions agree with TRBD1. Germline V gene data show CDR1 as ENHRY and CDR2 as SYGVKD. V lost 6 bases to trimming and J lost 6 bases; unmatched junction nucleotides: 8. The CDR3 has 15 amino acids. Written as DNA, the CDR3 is TGTGCCATCAGGGGGACAGGGGTAAGAGGTCAGCCCCAGCATTTT. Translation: CAIRGTGVRGQPQHF.

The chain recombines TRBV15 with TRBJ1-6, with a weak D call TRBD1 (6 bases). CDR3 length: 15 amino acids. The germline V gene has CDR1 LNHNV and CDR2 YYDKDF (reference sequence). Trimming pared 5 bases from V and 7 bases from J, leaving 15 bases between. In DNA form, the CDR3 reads TGTGCCACCAGCTTCGGGGGGCTGAAAAATTCACCCCTCCACTTT. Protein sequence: CATSFGGLKNSPLHF.

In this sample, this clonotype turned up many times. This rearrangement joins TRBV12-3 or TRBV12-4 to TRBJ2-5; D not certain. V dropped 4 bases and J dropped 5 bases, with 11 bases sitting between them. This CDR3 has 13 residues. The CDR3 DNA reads TGTGCCAGCAGTTGGCAGATTGGGGAGACCCAGTACTTC. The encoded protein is CASSWQIGETQYF.

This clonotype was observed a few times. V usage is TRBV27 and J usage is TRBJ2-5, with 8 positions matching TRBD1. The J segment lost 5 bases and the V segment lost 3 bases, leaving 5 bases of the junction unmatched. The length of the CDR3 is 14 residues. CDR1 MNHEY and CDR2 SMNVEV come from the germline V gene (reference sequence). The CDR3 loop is CASSFDRGTETQYF. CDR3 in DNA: TGTGCCAGCAGTTTTGACAGGGGTACGGAGACCCAGTACTTC.

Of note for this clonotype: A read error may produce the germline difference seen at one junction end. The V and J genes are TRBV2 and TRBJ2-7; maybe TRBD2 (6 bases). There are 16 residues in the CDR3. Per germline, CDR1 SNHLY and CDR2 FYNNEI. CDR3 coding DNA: TGTACCAGCAGCCAAAATATCCCGGGACTTTCCCACGAGCAGTACTTC. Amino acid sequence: CTSSQNIPGLSHEQYF. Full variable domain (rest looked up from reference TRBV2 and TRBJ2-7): EPEVTQTPSHQVTQMGQEVILRCVPISNHLYFYWYRQILGQKVEFLVSFYNNEISEKSEIFDDQFSVERPDGSNFTLKIRSTKLEDSAMYFCTSSQNIPGLSHEQYFGPGTRLTVT.

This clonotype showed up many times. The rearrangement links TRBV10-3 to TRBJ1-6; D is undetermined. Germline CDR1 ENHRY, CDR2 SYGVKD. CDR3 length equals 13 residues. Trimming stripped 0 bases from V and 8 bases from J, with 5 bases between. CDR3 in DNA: TGTGCCATCAGTGAGTCGAGGGATTCACCCCTCCACTTT. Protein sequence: CAISESRDSPLHF.

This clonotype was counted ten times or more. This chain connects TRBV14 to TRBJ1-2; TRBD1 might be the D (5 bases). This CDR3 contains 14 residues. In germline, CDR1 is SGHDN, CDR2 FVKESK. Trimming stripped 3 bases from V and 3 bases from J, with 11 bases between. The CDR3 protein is CASSQTGRYYGYTF. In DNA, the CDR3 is TGTGCCAGCAGCCAGACGGGACGGTACTATGGCTACACCTTC.

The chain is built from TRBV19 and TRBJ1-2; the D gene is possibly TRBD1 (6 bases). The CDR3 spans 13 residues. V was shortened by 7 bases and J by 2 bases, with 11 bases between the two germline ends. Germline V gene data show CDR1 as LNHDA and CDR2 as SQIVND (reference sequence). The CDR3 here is CASKGHANYGYTF. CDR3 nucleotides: TGTGCCAGTAAGGGACACGCGAACTATGGCTACACCTTC.

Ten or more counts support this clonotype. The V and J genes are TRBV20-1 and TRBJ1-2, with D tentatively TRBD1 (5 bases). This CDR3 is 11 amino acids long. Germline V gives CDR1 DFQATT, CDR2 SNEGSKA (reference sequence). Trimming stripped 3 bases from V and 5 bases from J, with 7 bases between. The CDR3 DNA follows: TGCAGTGCTAGGGGGGGTTATGGCTACACCTTC. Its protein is CSARGGYGYTF.